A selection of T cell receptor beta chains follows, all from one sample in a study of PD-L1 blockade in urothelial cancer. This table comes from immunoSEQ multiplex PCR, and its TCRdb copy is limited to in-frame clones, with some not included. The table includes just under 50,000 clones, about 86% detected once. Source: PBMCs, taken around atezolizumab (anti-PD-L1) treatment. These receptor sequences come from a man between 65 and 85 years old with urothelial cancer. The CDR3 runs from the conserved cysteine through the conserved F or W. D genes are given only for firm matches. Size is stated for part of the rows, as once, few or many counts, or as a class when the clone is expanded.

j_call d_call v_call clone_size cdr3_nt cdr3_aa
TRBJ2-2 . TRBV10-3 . TGTGCCATCAGTGGGTCCTCGAACACCGGGGAGCTGTTTTTT CAISGSSNTGELFF
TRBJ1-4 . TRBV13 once TGTGCCAGCAGCTTGGGCGCCTCTAATGAAAAACTGTTTTTT CASSLGASNEKLFF
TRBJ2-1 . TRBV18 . TGTGCCAGCTCACCGCCTCTAGCGTTACTCTACAATGAGCAGTTCTTC CASSPPLALLYNEQFF
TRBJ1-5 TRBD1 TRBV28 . TGTGCCAGCAGCACAGGGGAGGACCAGCCCCAGCATTTT CASSTGEDQPQHF
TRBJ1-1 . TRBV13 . TGTGCCAGCAGCTACTCGGGGATTTCCGACGAAGCTTTCTTT CASSYSGISDEAFF
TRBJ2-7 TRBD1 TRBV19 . TGTGCCAGTAGTATGGGGACAGGCTACTCCTACGAGCAGTACTTC CASSMGTGYSYEQYF
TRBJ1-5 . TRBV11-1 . TGTGCCAGCAGCTTAATGGCGGGTCAGCCCCAGCATTTT CASSLMAGQPQHF
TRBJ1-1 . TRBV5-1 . TGCGCCAGCAGCAGGGGGGGTAGCACTGAAGCTTTCTTT CASSRGGSTEAFF
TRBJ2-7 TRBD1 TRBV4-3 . TGCGCCAGCAGCCAAGCACAGGGGGGCTACGAGCAGTACTTC CASSQAQGGYEQYF
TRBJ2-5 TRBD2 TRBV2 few TGTGCCAGCAGGACCGGGACTAGCGGGGGCCTACAAGAGACCCAGTACTTC CASRTGTSGGLQETQYF
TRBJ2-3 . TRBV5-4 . TGTGCCAGCAGCTTGGGGGACAATCGCGCGCAGTATTTT CASSLGDNRAQYF
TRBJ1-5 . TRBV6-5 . TGTGCCAGCAGTACCAACAGGGAGCCCAATCAGCCCCAGCATTTT CASSTNREPNQPQHF
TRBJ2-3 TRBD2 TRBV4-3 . TGCGCCAGCAGCCACTCAACCGGGACTAGCGGGGGGACGCAGTATTTT CASSHSTGTSGGTQYF
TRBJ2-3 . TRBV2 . TGTGCCAGCACGTTGACAGATACGCAGTATTTT CASTLTDTQYF
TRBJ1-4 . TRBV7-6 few TGTGCCAGCAGCCTCAACGAGAGGAATGAAAAACTGTTTTTT CASSLNERNEKLFF
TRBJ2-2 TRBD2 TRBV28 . TGTGCCAGCAGTCAATCCGGGACTAGCGGGAGAGAGGGGGAGCTGTTTTTT CASSQSGTSGREGELFF
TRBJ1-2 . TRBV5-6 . TGTGCCAGCAGCTTGGAGGCAGGTCTCTATGGCTACACCTTC CASSLEAGLYGYTF
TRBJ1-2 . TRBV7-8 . TGTGCCAGCAGCTTAGGGGCAGACTATGGCTACACCTTC CASSLGADYGYTF
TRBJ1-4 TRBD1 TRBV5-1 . TGCGCCAGCAGTTCCACGGGGACAGGGACCGAAAAACTGTTTTTT CASSSTGTGTEKLFF
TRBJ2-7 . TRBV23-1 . TGCGCCAGCAGTCAGTCGACAGGTTGGCCCCCATCCCCTTACGAGCAGTACTTC CASSQSTGWPPSPYEQYF
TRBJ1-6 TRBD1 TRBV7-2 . TGTGCCAGCACCAGGACAGGGACGCGAGATTCACCCCTCCACTTT CASTRTGTRDSPLHF
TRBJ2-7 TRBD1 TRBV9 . TGTGCCAGCAGCGAATCGGGACAGGGGTTTGACGAGCAGTACTTC CASSESGQGFDEQYF
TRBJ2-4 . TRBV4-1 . TGCGCCAGCAGCCAAGCGAAGGGAGAAAACATTCAGTACTTC CASSQAKGENIQYF
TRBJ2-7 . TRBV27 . TGTGCCAGCAGTTCCTTACAGGCGTCCTACGAGCAGTACTTC CASSSLQASYEQYF
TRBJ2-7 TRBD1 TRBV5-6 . TGTGCCAGCAGCTTGGTCCAGGGGGTGAACGAGCAGTACTTC CASSLVQGVNEQYF
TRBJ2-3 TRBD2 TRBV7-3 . TGTGCCAGCGGACCATATAGCGGGAGCACAGATACGCAGTATTTT CASGPYSGSTDTQYF
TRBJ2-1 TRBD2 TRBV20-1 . TGCAGTGCTAGAATTGGACTAGATCCGTTCTTC CSARIGLDPFF
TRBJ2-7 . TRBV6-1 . TGTGCCAGCAGTAGAGACGGAAACTACTACGAGCAGTACTTC CASSRDGNYYEQYF
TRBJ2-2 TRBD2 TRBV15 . TGTGCCACCAGCACCTTAGCGGGGGGGGAGCTGTTTTTT CATSTLAGGELFF
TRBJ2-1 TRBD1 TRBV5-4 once TGTGCCAGCAGCTTGAGCGACAGGGGATCCAATGAGCAGTTCTTC CASSLSDRGSNEQFF
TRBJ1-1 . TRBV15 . TGTGCCACCAGCATACCGACGGTGACAAGGCAAGCTTTCTTT CATSIPTVTRQAFF
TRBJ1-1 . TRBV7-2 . TGTGCCAGCCGACAGTCCCGGGACACTGAAGCTTTCTTT CASRQSRDTEAFF
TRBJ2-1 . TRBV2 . TGTGCCAGCAGTGAAATACGTAGGACGGACAACAATGAGCAGTTCTTC CASSEIRRTDNNEQFF
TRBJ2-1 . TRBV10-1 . TGCGCCAGAGCATGGGAGCAGTTCTTC CARAWEQFF
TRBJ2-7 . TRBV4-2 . TGTGCCAGCAGCCAAGATAACAGTGGCTACGAGCAGTACTTC CASSQDNSGYEQYF
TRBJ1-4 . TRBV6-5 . TGTGCCAGCAGTTCCGGTATGAGGGCAGCTAATGAAAAACTGTTTTTT CASSSGMRAANEKLFF
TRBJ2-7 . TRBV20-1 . TGCAGTGCTAGAGGGGCATACGAGCAGTACTTC CSARGAYEQYF
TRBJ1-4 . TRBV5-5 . TGTGCCAGCAGCGTCCGGGGACTCGCAACTAATGAAAAACTGTTTTTT CASSVRGLATNEKLFF
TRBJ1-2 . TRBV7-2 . TGTGCCAGCAGCTTAAGGCAGGGGTATGGCTACACCTTC CASSLRQGYGYTF
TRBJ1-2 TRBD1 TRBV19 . TGTGCCAGTACCACCATTGACAGGGGGGACTATGGCTACACCTTC CASTTIDRGDYGYTF
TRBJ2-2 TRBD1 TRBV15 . TGTGCCACCAGCAGAGTGGGACAGGGGCGATCCGGGGAGCTGTTTTTT CATSRVGQGRSGELFF
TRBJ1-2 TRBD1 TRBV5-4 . TGTGCCTGGACAGGGAGGGGCTATGGCTACACCTTC CAWTGRGYGYTF
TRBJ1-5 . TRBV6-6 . TGTGCCAGCAGTCAAGGGGATTGGGAACAGCCCCAGCATTTT CASSQGDWEQPQHF
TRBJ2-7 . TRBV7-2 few TGTGCCAGCAGCTCAACTCTTACTACCTACGAGCAGTACTTC CASSSTLTTYEQYF
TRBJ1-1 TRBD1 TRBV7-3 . TGTGCCAGCAGCATTAGACAGGGCACTGAAGCTTTCTTT CASSIRQGTEAFF
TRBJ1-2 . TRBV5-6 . TGTGCCAGCAGCGCCAGGGGCTATGGCTACACCTTC CASSARGYGYTF
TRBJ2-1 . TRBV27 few TGTGCCAGCAGTTTGGCCCCCAGGGCAGGGGAGCAGTTCTTC CASSLAPRAGEQFF
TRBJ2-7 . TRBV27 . TGTGCCAGCAGTTTTGGCAGGGGCGCCTACGAGCAGTACTTC CASSFGRGAYEQYF
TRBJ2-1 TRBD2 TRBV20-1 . TGCAGTGCTTTCGGACTAGCCGAGCAGTTCTTC CSAFGLAEQFF
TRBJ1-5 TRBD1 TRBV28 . TGTGCCAGCACCCCTGGAGACAGGGGTAGCAATCAGCCCCAGCATTTT CASTPGDRGSNQPQHF
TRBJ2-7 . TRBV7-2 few TGTGCCAGCAGCTCCACAGGTGACGAGCAGTACTTC CASSSTGDEQYF
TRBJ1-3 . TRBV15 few TGTGCCACCGGGAGCGGGGGCTTTGGAAACACCATATATTTT CATGSGGFGNTIYF
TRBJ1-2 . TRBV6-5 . TGTGCCAGCAGCCAGGGATCCGGCTACACCTTC CASSQGSGYTF
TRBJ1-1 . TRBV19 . TGTGCCAGTAGTGTCAACTCAGGTGAAGCTTTCTTT CASSVNSGEAFF